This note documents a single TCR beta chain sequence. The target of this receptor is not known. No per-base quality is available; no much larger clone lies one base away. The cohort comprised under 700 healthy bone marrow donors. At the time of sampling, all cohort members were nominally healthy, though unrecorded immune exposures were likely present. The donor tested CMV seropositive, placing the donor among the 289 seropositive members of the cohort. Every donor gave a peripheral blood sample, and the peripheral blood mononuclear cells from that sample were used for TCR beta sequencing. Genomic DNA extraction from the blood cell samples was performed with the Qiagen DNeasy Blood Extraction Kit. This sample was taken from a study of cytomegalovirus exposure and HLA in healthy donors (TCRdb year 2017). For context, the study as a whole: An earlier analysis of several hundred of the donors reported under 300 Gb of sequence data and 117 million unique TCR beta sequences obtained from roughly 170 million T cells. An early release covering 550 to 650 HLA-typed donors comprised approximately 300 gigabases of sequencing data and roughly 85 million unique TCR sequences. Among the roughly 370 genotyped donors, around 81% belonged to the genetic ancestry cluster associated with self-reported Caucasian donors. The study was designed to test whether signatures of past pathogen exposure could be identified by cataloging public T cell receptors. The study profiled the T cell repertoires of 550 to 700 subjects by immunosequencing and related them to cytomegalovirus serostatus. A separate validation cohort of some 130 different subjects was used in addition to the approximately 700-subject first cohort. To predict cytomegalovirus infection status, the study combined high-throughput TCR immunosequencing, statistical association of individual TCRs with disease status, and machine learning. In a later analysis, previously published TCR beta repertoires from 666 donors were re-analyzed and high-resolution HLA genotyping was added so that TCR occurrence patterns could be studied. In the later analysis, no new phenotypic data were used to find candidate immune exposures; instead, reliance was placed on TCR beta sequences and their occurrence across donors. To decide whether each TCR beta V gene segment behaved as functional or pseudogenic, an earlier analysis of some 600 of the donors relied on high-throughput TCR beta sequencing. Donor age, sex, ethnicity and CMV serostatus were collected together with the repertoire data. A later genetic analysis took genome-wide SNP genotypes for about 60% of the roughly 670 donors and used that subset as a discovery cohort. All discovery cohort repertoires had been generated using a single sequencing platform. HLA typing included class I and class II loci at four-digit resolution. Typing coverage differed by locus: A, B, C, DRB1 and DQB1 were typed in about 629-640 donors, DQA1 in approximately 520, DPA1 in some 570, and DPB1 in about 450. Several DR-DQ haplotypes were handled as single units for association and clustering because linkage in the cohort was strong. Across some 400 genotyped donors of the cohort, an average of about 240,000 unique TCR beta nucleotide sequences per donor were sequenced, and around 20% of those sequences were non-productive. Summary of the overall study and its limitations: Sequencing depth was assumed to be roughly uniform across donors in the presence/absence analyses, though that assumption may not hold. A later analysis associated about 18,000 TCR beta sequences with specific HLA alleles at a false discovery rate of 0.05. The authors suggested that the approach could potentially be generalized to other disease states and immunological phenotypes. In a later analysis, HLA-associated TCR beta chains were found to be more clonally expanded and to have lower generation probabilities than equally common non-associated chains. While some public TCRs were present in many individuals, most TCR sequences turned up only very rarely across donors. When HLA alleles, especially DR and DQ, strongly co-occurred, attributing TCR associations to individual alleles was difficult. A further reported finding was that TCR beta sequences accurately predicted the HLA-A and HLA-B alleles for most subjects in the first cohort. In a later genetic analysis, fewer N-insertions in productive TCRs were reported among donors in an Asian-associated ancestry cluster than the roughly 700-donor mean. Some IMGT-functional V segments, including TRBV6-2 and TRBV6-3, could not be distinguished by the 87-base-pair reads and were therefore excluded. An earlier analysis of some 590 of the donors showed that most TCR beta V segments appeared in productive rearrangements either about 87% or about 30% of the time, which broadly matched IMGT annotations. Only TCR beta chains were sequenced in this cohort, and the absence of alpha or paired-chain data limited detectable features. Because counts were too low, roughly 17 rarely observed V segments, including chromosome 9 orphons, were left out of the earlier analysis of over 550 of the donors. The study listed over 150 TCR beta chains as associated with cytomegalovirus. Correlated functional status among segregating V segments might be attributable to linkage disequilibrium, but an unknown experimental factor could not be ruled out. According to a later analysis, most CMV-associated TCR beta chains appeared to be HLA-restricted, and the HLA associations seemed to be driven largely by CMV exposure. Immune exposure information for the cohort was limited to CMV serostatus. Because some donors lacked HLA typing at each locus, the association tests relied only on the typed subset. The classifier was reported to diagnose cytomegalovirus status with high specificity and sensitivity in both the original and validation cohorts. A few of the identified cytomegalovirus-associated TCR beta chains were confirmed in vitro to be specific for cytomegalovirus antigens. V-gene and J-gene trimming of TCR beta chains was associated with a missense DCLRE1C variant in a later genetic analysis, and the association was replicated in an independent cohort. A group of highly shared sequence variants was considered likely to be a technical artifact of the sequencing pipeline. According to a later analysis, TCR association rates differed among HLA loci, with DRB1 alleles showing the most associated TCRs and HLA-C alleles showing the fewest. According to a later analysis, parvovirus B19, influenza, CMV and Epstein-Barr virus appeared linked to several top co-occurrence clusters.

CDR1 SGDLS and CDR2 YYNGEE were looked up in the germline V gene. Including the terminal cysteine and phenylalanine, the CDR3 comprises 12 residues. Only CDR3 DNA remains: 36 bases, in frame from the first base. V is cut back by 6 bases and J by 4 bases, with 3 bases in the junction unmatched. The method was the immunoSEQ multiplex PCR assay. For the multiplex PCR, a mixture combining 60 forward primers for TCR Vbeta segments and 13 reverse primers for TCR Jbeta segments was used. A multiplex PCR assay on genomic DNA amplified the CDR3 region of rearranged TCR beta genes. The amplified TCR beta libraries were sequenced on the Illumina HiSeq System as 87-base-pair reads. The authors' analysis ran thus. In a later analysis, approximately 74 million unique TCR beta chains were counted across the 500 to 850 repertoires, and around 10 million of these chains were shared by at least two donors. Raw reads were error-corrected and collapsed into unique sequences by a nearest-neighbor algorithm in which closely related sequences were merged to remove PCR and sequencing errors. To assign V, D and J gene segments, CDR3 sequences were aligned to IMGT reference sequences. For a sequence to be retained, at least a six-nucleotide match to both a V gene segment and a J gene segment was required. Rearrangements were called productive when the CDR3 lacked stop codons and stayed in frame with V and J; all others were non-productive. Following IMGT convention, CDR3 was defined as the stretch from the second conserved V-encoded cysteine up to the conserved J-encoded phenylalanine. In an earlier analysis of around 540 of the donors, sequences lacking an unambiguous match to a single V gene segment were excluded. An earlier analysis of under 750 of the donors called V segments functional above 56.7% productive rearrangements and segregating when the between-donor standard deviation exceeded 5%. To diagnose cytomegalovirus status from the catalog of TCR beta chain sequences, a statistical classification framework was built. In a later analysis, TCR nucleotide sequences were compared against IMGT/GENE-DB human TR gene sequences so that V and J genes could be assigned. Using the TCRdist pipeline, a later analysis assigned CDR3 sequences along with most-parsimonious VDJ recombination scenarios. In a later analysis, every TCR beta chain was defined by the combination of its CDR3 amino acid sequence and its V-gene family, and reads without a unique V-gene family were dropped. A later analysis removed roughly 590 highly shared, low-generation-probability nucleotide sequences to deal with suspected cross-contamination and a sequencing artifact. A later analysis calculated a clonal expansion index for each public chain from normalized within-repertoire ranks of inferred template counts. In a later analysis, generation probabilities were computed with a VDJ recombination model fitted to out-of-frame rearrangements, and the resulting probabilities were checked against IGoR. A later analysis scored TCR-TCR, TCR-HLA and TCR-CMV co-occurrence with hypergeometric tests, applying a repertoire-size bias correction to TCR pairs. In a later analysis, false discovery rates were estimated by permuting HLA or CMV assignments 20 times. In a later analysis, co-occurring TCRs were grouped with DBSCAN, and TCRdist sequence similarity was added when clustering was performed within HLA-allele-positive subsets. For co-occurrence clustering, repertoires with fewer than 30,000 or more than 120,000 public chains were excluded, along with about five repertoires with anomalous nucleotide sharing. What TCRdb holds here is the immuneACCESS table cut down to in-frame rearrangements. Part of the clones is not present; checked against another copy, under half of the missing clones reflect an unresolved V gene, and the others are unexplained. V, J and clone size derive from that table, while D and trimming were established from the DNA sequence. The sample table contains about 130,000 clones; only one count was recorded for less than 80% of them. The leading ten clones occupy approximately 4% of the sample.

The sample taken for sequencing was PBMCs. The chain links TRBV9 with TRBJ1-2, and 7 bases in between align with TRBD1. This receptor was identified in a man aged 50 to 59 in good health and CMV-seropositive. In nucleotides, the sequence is TGTGCCAGCACGGGACAGACCTATGGCTACACCTTC. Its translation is CASTGQTYGYTF.